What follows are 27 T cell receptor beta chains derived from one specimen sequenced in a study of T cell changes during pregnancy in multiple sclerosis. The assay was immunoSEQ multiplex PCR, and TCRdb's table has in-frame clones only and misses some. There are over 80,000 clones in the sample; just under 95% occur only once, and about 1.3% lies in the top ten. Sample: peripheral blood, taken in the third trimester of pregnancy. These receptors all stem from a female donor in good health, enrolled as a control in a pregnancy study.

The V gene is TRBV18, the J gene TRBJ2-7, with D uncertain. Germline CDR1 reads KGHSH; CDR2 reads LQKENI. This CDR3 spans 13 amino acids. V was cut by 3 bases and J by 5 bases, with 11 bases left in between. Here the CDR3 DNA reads TGTGCCAGCTCACCGGGCCGAGACCACGAGCAGTACTTC. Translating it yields CASSPGRDHEQYF.

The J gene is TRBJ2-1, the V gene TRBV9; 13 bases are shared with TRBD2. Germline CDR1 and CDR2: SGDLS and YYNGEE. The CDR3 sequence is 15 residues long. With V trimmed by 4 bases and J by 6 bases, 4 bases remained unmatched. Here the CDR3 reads CASSLLAGGPNEQFF. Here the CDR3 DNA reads TGTGCCAGCAGCCTACTAGCGGGAGGGCCCAATGAGCAGTTCTTC.

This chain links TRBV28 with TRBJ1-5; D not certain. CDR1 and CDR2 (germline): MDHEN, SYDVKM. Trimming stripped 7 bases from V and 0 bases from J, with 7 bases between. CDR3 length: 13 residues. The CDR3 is CASNRYSNQPQHF. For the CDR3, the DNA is TGTGCCAGCAACAGATATAGCAATCAGCCCCAGCATTTT.

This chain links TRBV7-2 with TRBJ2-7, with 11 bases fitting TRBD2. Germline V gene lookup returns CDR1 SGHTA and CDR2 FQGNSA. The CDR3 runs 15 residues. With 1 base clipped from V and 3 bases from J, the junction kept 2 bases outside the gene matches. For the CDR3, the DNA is TGTGCCAGCAGCTTAGTTGGGACTAGCGGCTACGAGCAGTACTTC. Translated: CASSLVGTSGYEQYF.

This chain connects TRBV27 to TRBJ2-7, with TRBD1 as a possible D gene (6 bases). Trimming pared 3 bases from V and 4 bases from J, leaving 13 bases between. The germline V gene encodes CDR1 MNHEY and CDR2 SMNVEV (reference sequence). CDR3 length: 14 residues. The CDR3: CASSFTGQPYEQYF. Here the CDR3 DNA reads TGTGCCAGCAGTTTCACAGGACAGCCTTACGAGCAGTACTTC.

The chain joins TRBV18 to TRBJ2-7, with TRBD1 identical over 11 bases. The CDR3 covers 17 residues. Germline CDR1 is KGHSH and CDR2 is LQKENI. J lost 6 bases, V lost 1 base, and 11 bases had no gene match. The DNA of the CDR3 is TGTGCCAGCTCACCACTTGGACAGGGGGCAGTCGGGGTCGAGCAGTACTTC. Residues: CASSPLGQGAVGVEQYF.

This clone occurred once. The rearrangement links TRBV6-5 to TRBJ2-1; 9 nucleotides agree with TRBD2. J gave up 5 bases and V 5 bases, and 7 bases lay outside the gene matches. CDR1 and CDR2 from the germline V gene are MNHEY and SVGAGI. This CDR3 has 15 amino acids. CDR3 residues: CASSPLAGGHNEQFF. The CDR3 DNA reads TGTGCCAGCAGTCCTCTGGCGGGAGGGCACAATGAGCAGTTCTTC.

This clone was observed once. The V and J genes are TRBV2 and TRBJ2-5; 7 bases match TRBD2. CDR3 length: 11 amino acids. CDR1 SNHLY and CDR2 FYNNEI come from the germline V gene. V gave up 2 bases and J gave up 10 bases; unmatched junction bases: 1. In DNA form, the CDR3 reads TGTGCCAGCAGTGAAACGGGGGGCCAGTACTTC. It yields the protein CASSETGGQYF.

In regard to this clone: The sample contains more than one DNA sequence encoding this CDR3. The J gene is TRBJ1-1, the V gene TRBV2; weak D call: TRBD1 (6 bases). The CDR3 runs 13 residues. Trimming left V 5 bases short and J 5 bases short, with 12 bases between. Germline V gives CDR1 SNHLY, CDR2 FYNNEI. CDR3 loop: CASSQQGNTEAFF. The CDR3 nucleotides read TGTGCCAGCAGTCAACAGGGAAATACTGAAGCTTTCTTT.

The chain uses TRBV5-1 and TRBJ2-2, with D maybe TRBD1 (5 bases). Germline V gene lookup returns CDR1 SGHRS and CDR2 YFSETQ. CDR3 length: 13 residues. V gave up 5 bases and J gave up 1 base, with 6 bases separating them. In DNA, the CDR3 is TGCGCCAGCAGTACAGGGAACACCGGGGAGCTGTTTTTT. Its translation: CASSTGNTGELFF.

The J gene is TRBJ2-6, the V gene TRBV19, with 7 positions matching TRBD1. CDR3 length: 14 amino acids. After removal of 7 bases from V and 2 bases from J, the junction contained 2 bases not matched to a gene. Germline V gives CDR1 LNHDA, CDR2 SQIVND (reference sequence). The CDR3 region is CASIDRAGANVLTF. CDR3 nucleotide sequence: TGTGCCAGTATAGACAGGGCTGGGGCCAACGTCCTGACTTTC.

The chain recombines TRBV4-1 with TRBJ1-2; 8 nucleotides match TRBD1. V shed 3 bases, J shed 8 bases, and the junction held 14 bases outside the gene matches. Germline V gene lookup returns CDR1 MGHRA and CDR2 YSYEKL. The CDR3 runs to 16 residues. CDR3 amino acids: CASSHLGAGGAGGYTF. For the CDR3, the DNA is TGCGCCAGCAGCCACTTGGGGGCAGGGGGCGCAGGAGGCTACACCTTC.

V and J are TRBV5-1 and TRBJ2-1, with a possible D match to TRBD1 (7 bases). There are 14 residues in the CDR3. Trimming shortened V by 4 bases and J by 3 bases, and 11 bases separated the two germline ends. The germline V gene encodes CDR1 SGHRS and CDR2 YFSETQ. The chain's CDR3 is CASSPGDSYNEQFF. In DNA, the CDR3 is TGCGCCAGCAGCCCGGGGGACAGCTACAATGAGCAGTTCTTC.

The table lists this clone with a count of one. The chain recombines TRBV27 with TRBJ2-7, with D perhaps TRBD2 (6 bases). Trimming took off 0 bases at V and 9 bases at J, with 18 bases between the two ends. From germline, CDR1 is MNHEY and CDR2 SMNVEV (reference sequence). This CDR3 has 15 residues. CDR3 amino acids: CASSLSGGPWHGQYF. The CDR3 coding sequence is TGTGCCAGCAGTTTATCGGGGGGACCCTGGCACGGGCAGTACTTC.

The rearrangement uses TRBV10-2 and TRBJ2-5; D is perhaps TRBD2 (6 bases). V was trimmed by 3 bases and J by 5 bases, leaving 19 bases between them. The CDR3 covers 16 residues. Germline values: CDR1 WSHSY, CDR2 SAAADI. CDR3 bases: TGCGCCAGCAGTGATCCGGAGGGTCTAAGTATGGAGACCCAGTACTTC. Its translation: CASSDPEGLSMETQYF.

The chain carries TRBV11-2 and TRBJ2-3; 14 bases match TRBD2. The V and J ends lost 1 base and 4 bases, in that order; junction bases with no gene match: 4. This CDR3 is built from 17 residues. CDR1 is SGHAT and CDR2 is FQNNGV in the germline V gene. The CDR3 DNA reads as TGTGCCAGCAGCTTAGTTGGGACTAGCGGGAGTCCAGATACGCAGTATTTT. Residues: CASSLVGTSGSPDTQYF.

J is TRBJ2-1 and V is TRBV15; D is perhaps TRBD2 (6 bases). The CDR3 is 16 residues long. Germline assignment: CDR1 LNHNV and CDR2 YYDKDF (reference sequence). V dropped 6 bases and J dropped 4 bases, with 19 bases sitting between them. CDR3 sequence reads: CATRRRRDSGYNEQFF. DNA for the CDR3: TGTGCCACCAGGAGGAGGCGGGATTCTGGATACAATGAGCAGTTCTTC.

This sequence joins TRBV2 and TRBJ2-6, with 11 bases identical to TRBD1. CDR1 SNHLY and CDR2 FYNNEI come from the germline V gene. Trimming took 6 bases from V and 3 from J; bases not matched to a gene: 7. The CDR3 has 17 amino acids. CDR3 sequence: CASRTGTGGRGANVLTF. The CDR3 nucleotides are TGTGCCAGCAGGACCGGGACAGGGGGACGTGGGGCCAACGTCCTGACTTTC.

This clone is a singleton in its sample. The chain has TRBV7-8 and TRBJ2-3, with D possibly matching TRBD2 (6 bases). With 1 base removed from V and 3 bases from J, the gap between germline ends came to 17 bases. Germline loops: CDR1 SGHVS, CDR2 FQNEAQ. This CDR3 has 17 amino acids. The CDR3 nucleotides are TGTGCCAGCAGCTTAGAGGGACCGGGGGAAAAGACAGATACGCAGTATTTT. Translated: CASSLEGPGEKTDTQYF.

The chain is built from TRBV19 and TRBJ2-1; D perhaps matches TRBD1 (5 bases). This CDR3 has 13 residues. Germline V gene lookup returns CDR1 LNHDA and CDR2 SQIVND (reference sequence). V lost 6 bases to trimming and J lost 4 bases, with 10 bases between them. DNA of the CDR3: TGTGCCAGTAGACCGACAGATTACAATGAGCAGTTCTTC. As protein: CASRPTDYNEQFF. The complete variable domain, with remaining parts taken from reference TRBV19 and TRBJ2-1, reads DGGITQSPKYLFRKEGQNVTLSCEQNLNHDAMYWYRQDPGQGLRLIYYSQIVNDFQKGDIAEGYSVSREKKESFPLTVTSAQKNPTAFYLCASRPTDYNEQFFGPGTRLTVL.

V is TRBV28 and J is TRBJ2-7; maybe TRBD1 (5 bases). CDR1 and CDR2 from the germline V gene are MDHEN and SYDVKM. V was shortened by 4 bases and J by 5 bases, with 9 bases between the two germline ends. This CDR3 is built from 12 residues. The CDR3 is CASSSARDEQYF. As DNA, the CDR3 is TGTGCCAGCAGTTCCGCCAGGGACGAGCAGTACTTC. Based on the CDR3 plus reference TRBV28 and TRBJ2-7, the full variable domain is DVKVTQSSRYLVKRTGEKVFLECVQDMDHENMFWYRQDPGLGLRLIYFSYDVKMKEKGDIPEGYSVSREKKERFSLILESASTNQTSMYLCASSSARDEQYFGPGTRLTVT.

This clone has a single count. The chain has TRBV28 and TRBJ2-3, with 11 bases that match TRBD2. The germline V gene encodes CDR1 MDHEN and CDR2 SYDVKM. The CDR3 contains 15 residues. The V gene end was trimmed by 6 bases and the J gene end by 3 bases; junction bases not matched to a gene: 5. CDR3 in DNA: TGTGCCAGCAGCCAAACTAGCGGGAGAACAGATACGCAGTATTTT. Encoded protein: CASSQTSGRTDTQYF.

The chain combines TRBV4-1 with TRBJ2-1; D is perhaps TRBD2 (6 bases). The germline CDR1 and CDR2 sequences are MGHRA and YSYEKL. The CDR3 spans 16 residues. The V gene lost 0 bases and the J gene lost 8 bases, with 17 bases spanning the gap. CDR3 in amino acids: CASSQDNRELLDEQFF. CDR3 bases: TGCGCCAGCAGCCAAGATAACCGGGAGCTTCTCGATGAGCAGTTCTTC.

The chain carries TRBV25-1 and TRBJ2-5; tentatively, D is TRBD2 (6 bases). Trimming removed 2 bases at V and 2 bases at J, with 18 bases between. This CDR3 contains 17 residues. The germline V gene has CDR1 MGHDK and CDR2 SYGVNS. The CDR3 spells CASSESRLARNQETQYF. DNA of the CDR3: TGTGCCAGCAGTGAAAGCAGGCTAGCGAGGAATCAAGAGACCCAGTACTTC.

The CDR3, as DNA: TGTGCCAGCAGTGACGGGGGGCGCGGCAATCAGCCCCAGCATTTT. It is translated as CASSDGGRGNQPQHF. The V gene is TRBV2, the J gene TRBJ1-5; D is possibly TRBD1 (6 bases). The V and J ends lost 3 bases and 2 bases respectively, with 11 bases between them. Germline V lookup: CDR1 SNHLY, CDR2 FYNNEI. This CDR3 is 15 amino acids long.

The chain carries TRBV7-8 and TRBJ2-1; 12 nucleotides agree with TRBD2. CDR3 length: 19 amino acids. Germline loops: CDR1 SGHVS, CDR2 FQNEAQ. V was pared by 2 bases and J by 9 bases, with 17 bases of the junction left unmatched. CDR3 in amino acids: CASSLRLAGGFEKLSEQFF. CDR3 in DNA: TGTGCCAGCAGCTTACGGCTAGCGGGAGGGTTTGAAAAGTTGAGTGAGCAGTTCTTC. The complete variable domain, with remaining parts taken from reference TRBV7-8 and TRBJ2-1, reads GAGVSQSPRYKVAKRGQDVALRCDPISGHVSLFWYQQALGQGPEFLTYFQNEAQLDKSGLPSDRFFAERPEGSVSTLKIQRTQQEDSAVYLCASSLRLAGGFEKLSEQFFGPGTRLTVL.

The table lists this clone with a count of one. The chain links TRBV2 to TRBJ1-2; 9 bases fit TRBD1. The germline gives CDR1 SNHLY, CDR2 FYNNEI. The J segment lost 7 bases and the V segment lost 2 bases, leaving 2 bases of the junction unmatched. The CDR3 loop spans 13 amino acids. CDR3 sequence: CASSERQGGGYTF. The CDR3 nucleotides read TGTGCCAGCAGTGAAAGACAGGGGGGTGGCTACACCTTC.